These T cell receptor beta chains were read from a single sample in a study of blood T cell repertoires in COVID-19. Clones were sequenced by immunoSEQ multiplex PCR, and TCRdb holds only the in-frame ones, with some missing. The data hold hundreds of thousands of clones, with about nine tenths observed a single time. The specimen sequenced was peripheral blood. The receptors come from a woman aged 50 to 60 with COVID-19, enrolled during active disease. Both conserved end residues are part of each CDR3. D genes are given only for firm matches. Clone size is stated in some rows and not others, as once, few, many or a class when expanded.

>.|TRBV20-1|TRBJ1-5|TRBD1
TGCAGTGCTAGTGAGGGACAGAAGGGAACGCAGCCCCAGCATTTT
CSASEGQKGTQPQHF
>.|TRBV10-3|TRBJ2-2|.
TGTGCCATCAGTGAGTTTACCGGGAGAACCGGGGAGCTGTTTTTT
CAISEFTGRTGELFF
>.|TRBV20-1|TRBJ1-1|.
TGCAGTGCTAGTGCTAGAGAAGAAGCTTTCTTT
CSASAREEAFF
>.|TRBV6-2/TRBV6-3|TRBJ2-1|.
TGTGCCAGCAGTTACTCGGAACGTTCAGGTGAGCAGTTCTTC
CASSYSERSGEQFF
>.|TRBV5-1|TRBJ1-1|.
TGCGCCAGCAGTCGGAACACTGAAGCTTTCTTT
CASSRNTEAFF
>.|TRBV9|TRBJ2-1|.
TGTGCCAGCAGCGTGCAGGTACCCTACAATGAGCAGTTCTTC
CASSVQVPYNEQFF
>.|TRBV12-5|TRBJ2-1|.
TGTGCTAGTGGTCCGATGGTTGGGCCTGAGCAGTTCTTC
CASGPMVGPEQFF
>.|TRBV5-1|TRBJ1-1|.
TGCGCCAGCACCCTCACGACAGCGATGAACACTGAAGCTTTCTTT
CASTLTTAMNTEAFF
>.|TRBV5-1|TRBJ2-7|TRBD2
TGCGCCAGCCCCCCTAGCGGACTTCGGCAGCAGTACTTC
CASPPSGLRQQYF
>.|TRBV19|TRBJ2-2|TRBD1
TGTGCCAGTACGGGACAGGTAGGGAGCACCGGGGAGCTGTTTTTT
CASTGQVGSTGELFF
>.|TRBV4-3|TRBJ2-3|TRBD2
TGCGCCAGCAGCCGAGGACTAGCGGGGGGCTCTAGCACAGATACGCAGTATTTT
CASSRGLAGGSSTDTQYF
>.|TRBV27|TRBJ1-1|.
TGTGCCAGCAGTACTCTTGGGGCCGGGAACACTGAAGCTTTCTTT
CASSTLGAGNTEAFF
>.|TRBV11-2|TRBJ2-1|TRBD2
TGTGCCAGCAGCAACGGGCCGGGACTAGCGAACAATGAGCAGTTCTTC
CASSNGPGLANNEQFF
>.|TRBV30|TRBJ1-3|.
TGTGCCTGGAGTGTGCGGGGGTCGGGAAACACCATATATTTT
CAWSVRGSGNTIYF
>.|TRBV30|TRBJ2-7|TRBD1
TGTGCCTGGAGTCGAGGGGGCAACTCGTACGAGCAGTACTTC
CAWSRGGNSYEQYF
>.|TRBV7-2|TRBJ1-5|.
TGTGCCAGCAGCTTATACGGTAGCAATCAGCCCCAGCATTTT
CASSLYGSNQPQHF
>.|TRBV7-3|TRBJ2-3|.
TGTGCCAGCAGCGAACGTCTCGGGGATACGCAGTATTTT
CASSERLGDTQYF
>.|TRBV11-2|TRBJ2-1|.
TGTGCCAGCACCCCATCGGACTTGGGGCAGTTCTTC
CASTPSDLGQFF
>.|TRBV6-5|TRBJ1-2|.
TGTGCCAGCAGTACAGACGGTCGCTATGGCTACACCTTC
CASSTDGRYGYTF
>.|TRBV5-4|TRBJ2-7|TRBD2
TGTGCCAGCAGCTTTCACCCACTAGCGGGAGGAGACTACGAGCAGTACTTC
CASSFHPLAGGDYEQYF
>.|TRBV6-6|TRBJ1-1|.
TGTGCCAGCAGGGGGGGGGAGACTGAAGCTTTCTTT
CASRGGETEAFF
>once|TRBV4-1|TRBJ2-1|.
TGCGCCAGCAGCCAAGGCCCGGGAGATGAGCAGTTCTTC
CASSQGPGDEQFF
>.|TRBV10-3|TRBJ2-3|.
TGTGCCTCGCGTCAGGGAAGCACAGATACGCAGTATTTT
CASRQGSTDTQYF
>.|TRBV29-1|TRBJ2-6|TRBD2
TGCAGCGTTGCGGGGGGGTCTGGGGCCAACGTCCTGACTTTC
CSVAGGSGANVLTF
>.|TRBV6-6|TRBJ1-2|TRBD1
TGTGCCAGCAGTAAGGGACAGCTATCCAACTATGGCTACACCTTC
CASSKGQLSNYGYTF